In this sample, the clone carrying this T cell receptor beta chain turned up many times. The antigen remains undetermined. TCRdb processed the 5' RACE reads anew with MiXCR; each CDR3 protein has one entry. The sample records around 25,000 distinct CDR3 sequences, just over 2.5% being singletons. The entry originates in a study of CD8 T cells in ankylosing spondylitis. Study results and limitations: One TCR beta motif, made up of roughly eight highly homologous variants, appeared characteristic of ankylosing spondylitis blood. Existing reports had already noted some motif variants in reactive arthritis synovial fluid and blood. In ankylosing spondylitis patients, matched synovial fluid reportedly showed significant enrichment of disease-linked clones.

The CDR3 sequence is 13 residues long. Germline assignment: CDR1 SGDLS and CDR2 YYNGEE. Between the trimmed V and J ends, which lost 1 base and 1 base, there was a span of 5 bases. The rearrangement uses TRBV9 and TRBJ2-5, with a tentative D call TRBD1 (5 bases). This clonotype was sampled from a female donor with ankylosing spondylitis or in good health (not recorded which). The sample comprised blood, either unsorted or a sorted T cell fraction (not recorded which). CDR3 coding DNA: TGTGCCAGCAGCGTACAGGGCCAAGAGACCCAGTACTTC. The encoded protein is CASSVQGQETQYF.